These 3 T cell receptor beta chains originate from one sample sequenced in a study of read filtering for tumor transcriptome and immune sequencing. From around 0.4 ug of RNA, a library with molecular barcoded alpha/delta and beta/gamma adaptors was made. Via MiXCR, TCRdb re-called the reads, giving one row per CDR3 protein. The sample consists of tens of thousands of distinct CDR3 sequences, about a fifth of them appearing once. The sample was a population of CD138-negative cells sorted from bone marrow. These receptors were obtained from a donor at least 40 years old with multiple myeloma.

The table lists this clonotype with a few counts. A read error is possible here, since a much larger clone lies one base away. The chain joins TRBV29-1 to TRBJ1-1; D uncertain. This CDR3 has 11 amino acids. Germline-derived CDR1 and CDR2 are SQVTM and ANQGSEA. V was cut by 1 base and J by 6 bases, with 6 bases left in between. The CDR3 nucleotides are TGCAGCGTTGAAGGTGTGGCTGAAGCTTTCTTT. Protein sequence: CSVEGVAEAFF.

There are many counts of this clonotype. The chain couples TRBV9 to TRBJ2-3; D might be TRBD1 or TRBD2, each matching 6 bases. Trimming pared 0 bases from V and 5 bases from J, leaving 16 bases between. CDR1 and CDR2 (germline): SGDLS, YYNGEE. The CDR3 extends over 16 amino acids. The CDR3 region is CASSVEGGHQGDTQYF. DNA for the CDR3: TGTGCCAGCAGCGTAGAGGGGGGACACCAGGGAGATACGCAGTATTTT.

The V call is TRBV5-1, the J call TRBJ1-5; no firm D call. Germline CDR1 is SGHRS and CDR2 is YFSETQ. The V end lost 0 bases, the J end lost 6 bases, and 7 bases lay between the germline ends. The CDR3 extends over 13 amino acids. CDR3 protein: CASSLESGQPQHF. CDR3 bases: TGCGCCAGCAGCTTGGAGTCTGGTCAGCCCCAGCATTTT.